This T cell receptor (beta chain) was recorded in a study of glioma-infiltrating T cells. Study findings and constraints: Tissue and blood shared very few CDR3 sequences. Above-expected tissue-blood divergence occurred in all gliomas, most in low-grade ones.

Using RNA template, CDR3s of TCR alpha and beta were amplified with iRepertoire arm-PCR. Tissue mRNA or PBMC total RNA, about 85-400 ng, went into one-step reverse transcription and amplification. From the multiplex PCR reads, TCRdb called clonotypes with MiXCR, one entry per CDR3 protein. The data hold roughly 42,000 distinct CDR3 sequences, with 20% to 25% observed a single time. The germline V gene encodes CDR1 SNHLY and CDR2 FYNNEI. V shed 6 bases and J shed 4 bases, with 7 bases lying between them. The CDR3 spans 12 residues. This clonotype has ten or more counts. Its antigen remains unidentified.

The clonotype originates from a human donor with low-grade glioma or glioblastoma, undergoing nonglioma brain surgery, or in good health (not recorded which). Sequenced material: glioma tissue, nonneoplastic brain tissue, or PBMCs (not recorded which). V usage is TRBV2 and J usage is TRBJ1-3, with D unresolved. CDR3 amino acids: CASSDNGNTIYF. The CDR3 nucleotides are TGTGCCAGCAGCGACAACGGAAACACCATATATTTT.